The subject of this entry is one T cell receptor beta chain. Its cognate antigen has yet to be identified. Base qualities are missing; no much larger clone stands one base away. A distance of 12 bases separates the germline ends of V and J, which lose 0 bases and 6 bases respectively. CDR3 length: 15 amino acids, cysteine to phenylalanine. Just CDR3 DNA is preserved here, 45 bases in frame from base 1. For CDR1 and CDR2, the germline V gene (reference sequence) lists SEHNR and FQNEAQ. Library construction relied on PCR. TCRdb records Illumina HiSeq 2500 as the sequencer. To reduce PCR and sequencing biases, unique molecular identifiers were incorporated into the TCR beta cDNA libraries. Some 500,000 cDNA molecules were obtained for every 1 to 10 million input T cells, so each molecule roughly corresponded to one T cell. The same protocol used for the earlier healthy control dataset was applied to prepare and sequence the patient libraries. Samples belonging to the same batch were prepared together, multiplexed and sequenced on a shared HiSeq lane. Per the source publication's procedure: MIGEC handled the raw barcoded reads, throwing out single-read molecular identifier groups before consensus assembly and CDR3 extraction. Clonotype tables were post-analysed with VDJtools, and diversity was normalized by down-sampling all datasets to the smallest sample size. To correct batch-related cross-sample contamination, repertoire overlap clustering matched CDR3 amino acid sequences but not nucleotide sequences. Through fastp at Q25 and MiXCR, TCRdb rebuilt clones from the public reads, retaining in-frame beta chains. Entries that share a CDR3 protein sequence are merged under the most common genes and DNA. TCRdb's processing, not the authors', yielded these V and J calls. Here the sample has some 690,000 distinct CDR3 sequences; around 27% occur a single time. The ten largest account for around 0.6% of the sample.

To demonstrate the VDJtools post-analysis software, TCR beta repertoires were profiled from the peripheral blood of more than ten young patients with multiple sclerosis. The patients with multiple sclerosis were children and adolescents between roughly 6 and 15 years of age. This entry comes from a study of post-analysis software for immune sequencing data (dated by TCRdb to the mid-2010s). A note on the overall study: Disease courses on record covered relapsing-remitting, secondary progressive and progressive-relapsing multiple sclerosis, though some patients had no subtype annotation. A subset of samples was prepared in parallel using single-end sample barcoding, then pooled and co-amplified after Illumina adapter ligation. Patient repertoires were compared against roughly 10 previously published healthy control repertoires from donors aged about 6 to 27 years.

The research as a whole found: Compared with controls, multiple sclerosis patients had significantly lower normalized Chao1 diversity, a finding suggesting substantial peripheral T-cell clonal expansion. The control group was slightly older than the multiple sclerosis patient group. Significantly higher frequencies in patients than in controls were found for five TRBV segments, including TRBV5-6, TRBV5-1 and TRBV20-1. Direct clustering with F measure revealed strong co-clustering of samples prepared in the same batch, which led to a batch-effect correction.

The chain employs TRBV7-9 and TRBJ2-1; the best D guess is TRBD2, with 5 bases matching. This TCR derives from a girl aged 5-17 years with multiple sclerosis. The specimen sequenced was blood. CDR3 reads: CASSLAGSSSNEQFF. The nucleotides are TGTGCCAGCAGCTTAGCTGGATCTAGCTCCAATGAGCAGTTCTTC. The full variable domain, completed from the reference TRBV7-9 and TRBJ2-1 proteins outside the CDR3, reads DTGVSQNPRHKITKRGQNVTFRCDPISEHNRLYWYRQTLGQGPEFLTYFQNEAQLEKSRLLSDRFSAERPKGSFSTLEIQRTEQGDSAMYLCASSLAGSSSNEQFFGPGTRLTVL.